One sample yielded the 13 T cell receptor beta chains listed below, sequenced in a study of a mutant IDH1 vaccine in newly diagnosed glioma. Sequencing used immunoSEQ multiplex PCR; TCRdb keeps in-frame clones, though not all of them. The sample includes under 40,000 clones, roughly 80% of them seen just once. Described time point: week 35, safety follow-up. What each vaccine dose contained was 300 ug of mutant IDH1 20-mer peptide, accompanied by topical imiquimod. These TCRs are of unknown antigen specificity. The sequencing used PBMCs, collected from a glioma patient whose treatment included an IDH1 peptide vaccine. The receptor set was obtained from a woman aged 40-49 years with glioma.

CDR3 protein: CAWSGGQGSYYGYTF. In nucleotides, the CDR3 is TGTGCCTGGAGTGGAGGACAGGGGAGCTACTATGGCTACACCTTC. The chain recombines TRBV30 with TRBJ1-2, with 9 bases identical to TRBD1. This CDR3 is 15 amino acids long. V lost 1 base to trimming and J lost 3 bases; unmatched junction nucleotides: 6. The germline CDR1 and CDR2 sequences are GTSNPN and SVGIG (reference sequence).

The rearrangement links TRBV6-1 to TRBJ2-7; 9 nucleotides align to TRBD1. Germline loops: CDR1 MNHNS, CDR2 SASEGT. This CDR3 region has 14 residues. The V gene end was trimmed by 2 bases and the J gene end by 9 bases; junction bases not matched to a gene: 8. DNA of the CDR3: TGTGCCAGCAGTGAAAGGAACAGGGGGCAGGGGCAGTACTTC. It codes for CASSERNRGQGQYF.

The V gene is TRBV6-1, the J gene TRBJ1-5, with D possibly matching TRBD1 (5 bases). Trimming stripped 4 bases from V and 7 bases from J, with 14 bases between. Germline lookup yields CDR1 MNHNS and CDR2 SASEGT. CDR3 length equals 14 residues. The CDR3 spells CASSVQGERQPQHF. CDR3 nucleotide sequence: TGTGCCAGCAGTGTCCAGGGAGAAAGGCAGCCCCAGCATTTT.

This clone was seen a single time. The DNA for the CDR3 is TGCGCCAGCAGCCCTGGACAGGGCTATGGCTACACCTTC. Its translation: CASSPGQGYGYTF. The V gene is TRBV5-1, the J gene TRBJ1-2, with 8 bases identical to TRBD1. CDR3 length: 13 amino acids. The V gene end was trimmed by 4 bases and the J gene end by 4 bases; junction bases not matched to a gene: 3. Germline V CDR1 and CDR2: SGHRS, YFSETQ. Full variable domain (outside the CDR3, taken from reference TRBV5-1 and TRBJ1-2): KAGVTQTPRYLIKTRGQQVTLSCSPISGHRSVSWYQQTPGQGLQFLFEYFSETQRNKGNFPGRFSGRQFSNSRSEMNVSTLELGDSALYLCASSPGQGYGYTFGSGTRLTVV.

This sequence joins TRBV2 and TRBJ2-3; D perhaps matches TRBD2 (5 bases). The germline gives CDR1 SNHLY, CDR2 FYNNEI. The CDR3 length is 12 residues. V lost 8 bases and J lost 1, with 7 bases in between. In DNA form, the CDR3 reads TGTGCCAGCTCGCGGGGCACAGATACGCAGTATTTT. Encoded protein: CASSRGTDTQYF.

The chain recombines TRBV9 with TRBJ2-3; D ambiguous. V was trimmed by 3 bases and J by 5 bases, leaving 7 bases between them. Germline-derived CDR1 and CDR2 are SGDLS and YYNGEE. CDR3 length: 12 amino acids. The CDR3 sequence is CASSDLRDTQYF. CDR3 DNA sequence: TGTGCCAGCAGCGACCTCAGAGATACGCAGTATTTT.

The chain uses TRBV11-2 and TRBJ1-6; D is undetermined. Trimming took 5 bases from V and 8 from J, leaving 10 bases between them. Germline V gene sequence: CDR1 SGHAT, CDR2 FQNNGV. The CDR3 has 13 residues. Written as DNA, the CDR3 is TGTGCCAGCAGCGCTCGCTCGGATTCACCCCTCCACTTT. Amino acid sequence: CASSARSDSPLHF.

The chain employs TRBV5-1 and TRBJ1-3; D ambiguous. V was shortened by 0 bases and J by 0 bases, with 10 bases between the two germline ends. Germline V CDR1 and CDR2: SGHRS, YFSETQ. The CDR3 spans 16 residues. The CDR3 reads CASSLEGRSSGNTIYF. The CDR3 bases are TGCGCCAGCAGCTTGGAGGGCCGAAGCTCTGGAAACACCATATATTTT.

CDR3: CASGIAGGNYEQYF. CDR3 sequence (DNA): TGCGCCAGCGGTATAGCGGGGGGAAACTACGAGCAGTACTTC. The rearrangement links TRBV4-1 to TRBJ2-7; 10 nucleotides agree with TRBD2. Germline V gives CDR1 MGHRA, CDR2 YSYEKL. This CDR3 has 14 residues. V lost 8 bases, J lost 3 bases, and 7 bases stayed unmatched.

This chain uses TRBV2 with TRBJ2-1; the D is unclear. This CDR3 is built from 13 residues. CDR1 is SNHLY and CDR2 is FYNNEI in the germline V gene. Trimming stripped 2 bases from V and 7 bases from J, with 9 bases between. In DNA form, the CDR3 reads TGTGCCAGCAGTGAAAGGTGGCAGAATGAGCAGTTCTTC. Encoded protein: CASSERWQNEQFF.

This sequence joins TRBV25-1 and TRBJ2-7; D perhaps matches TRBD2 (6 bases). This CDR3 spans 13 amino acids. V lost 0 bases and J 5 bases, leaving 8 bases between the germline ends. In germline, CDR1 is MGHDK, CDR2 SYGVNS. In DNA form, the CDR3 reads TGTGCCAGCAGTGAATACACGGGGGACGAGCAGTACTTC. Encoded protein: CASSEYTGDEQYF.

V gene TRBV5-6 combines with J gene TRBJ2-2, with TRBD1 as a possible D gene (6 bases). The CDR3 spans 15 residues. Germline V lookup: CDR1 SGHDT, CDR2 YYEEEE. V was trimmed by 4 bases and J by 5 bases, leaving 15 bases between them. The CDR3 is CASSPLNRVTGELFF. The CDR3 nucleotides read TGTGCCAGCAGCCCACTAAACAGGGTTACCGGGGAGCTGTTTTTT.

The rearrangement joins TRBV11-2 to TRBJ2-7, with 10 bases aligning to TRBD1. This CDR3 spans 15 amino acids. Trimming at V came to 5 bases and at J to 3 bases, leaving 7 bases not matched to a gene. Germline loops: CDR1 SGHAT, CDR2 FQNNGV. The CDR3 loop reads CASSPGTGVFYEQYF. The CDR3 DNA sequence: TGTGCCAGCAGCCCGGGGACAGGGGTTTTCTACGAGCAGTACTTC.